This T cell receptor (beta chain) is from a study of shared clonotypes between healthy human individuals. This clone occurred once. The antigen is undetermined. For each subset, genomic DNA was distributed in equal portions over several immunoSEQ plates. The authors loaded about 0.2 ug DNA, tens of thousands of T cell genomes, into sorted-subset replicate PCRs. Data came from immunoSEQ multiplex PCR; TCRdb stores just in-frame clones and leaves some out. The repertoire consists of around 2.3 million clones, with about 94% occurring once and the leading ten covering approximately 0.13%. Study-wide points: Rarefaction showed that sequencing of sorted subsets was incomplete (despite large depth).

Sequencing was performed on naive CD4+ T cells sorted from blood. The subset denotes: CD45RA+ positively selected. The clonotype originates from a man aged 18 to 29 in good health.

DNA of the CDR3: TGTGCCACCAGCACACAAGGGCAGGGGAATTCACCCCTCCACTTT. This codes for CATSTQGQGNSPLHF. The chain joins TRBV15 to TRBJ1-6; the D gene is possibly TRBD1 (6 bases). Germline V gives CDR1 LNHNV, CDR2 YYDKDF (reference sequence). This CDR3 contains 15 residues. V shed 4 bases and J shed 7 bases, with 14 bases lying between them.